This T cell receptor beta chain was recorded in a study of blood T cell repertoires in COVID-19. Across the whole study: Donors in the United States, Italy and Spain gave samples during acute or convalescent COVID-19.

Trimming shortened V by 0 bases and J by 2 bases, and 8 bases separated the two germline ends. Germline CDR1 reads MNHEY; CDR2 reads SVGAGI. The CDR3 is made up of 15 amino acids. Authors' analysis steps: Estimation of nucleated cell counts was performed using reference gene primer amplification. Sequenced by immunoSEQ multiplex PCR; TCRdb stores in-frame clones only, minus some. V and J calls plus clone size are reproduced from that table; the DNA served to infer D and trimming. This sample yields around 250,000 clones, of which about 80% are seen a single time; under 2% belongs to the top ten. The TCR sequence derives from a woman aged 80 or older with acute or convalescent COVID-19. The V and J genes are TRBV6-5 and TRBJ1-5, with D unresolved. The sequenced sample was peripheral blood. CDR3 sequence reads: CASSYSRSRNQPQHF. CDR3 sequence (DNA): TGTGCCAGCAGTTACTCGAGGAGTCGCAATCAGCCCCAGCATTTT.